This passage covers 20 T cell receptor beta chains from one sample sequenced in a study of regulatory T cells in long-lasting Graves disease. For TCR beta, libraries came from iRepertoire HTBI primers and Arm-PCR of CDR3 regions. TCRdb itself ran the multiplex PCR reads through MiXCR, one entry per CDR3 protein. Of about 470,000 distinct CDR3 sequences in the sample, around 20% are singletons; the top ten hold 6.5% to 10%. Time point of the sample: persistent/refractory GD, antithyroid drugs over 5 years with positive TRAb. Isolated PBMC RNA provided the starting material for the TCR library. The starting material was peripheral blood mononuclear cells (PBMCs), obtained when the disease was refractory, from a patient treated with antithyroid drugs. The receptors here all came from a female donor with Graves disease.

This chain links TRBV10-3 with TRBJ2-7; 10 nucleotides line up with TRBD2. The CDR3 covers 14 residues. Germline V CDR1 and CDR2: ENHRY, SYGVKD. The V gene end was trimmed by 7 bases and the J gene end by 6 bases; junction bases not matched to a gene: 9. This CDR3 reads CAITPGLATGEQYF. Written as DNA, the CDR3 is TGTGCCATCACCCCGGGACTAGCGACGGGCGAGCAGTACTTC.

Many counts were recorded for this clonotype. This rearrangement joins TRBV10-3 to TRBJ2-5, with 11 bases matching TRBD1. This CDR3 is 16 amino acids long. CDR1 is ENHRY and CDR2 is SYGVKD in the germline V gene. V shed 6 bases and J 0 bases; nucleotides not matched to a gene: 6. The CDR3 is CAISSGDRGDQETQYF. The CDR3, as DNA: TGTGCCATCAGCTCTGGGGACAGGGGGGACCAAGAGACCCAGTACTTC.

This clonotype has ten or more counts. The V call is TRBV24-1, the J call TRBJ2-5; D gene uncertain. Looked up from germline, CDR1 is KGHDR and CDR2 is SFDVKD. This CDR3 has 16 amino acids. V was cut by 0 bases and J by 5 bases, with 15 bases left in between. The CDR3 DNA reads TGTGCCACCAGTGATTTGGGCTCGGCGGAACGTGAGACCCAGTACTTC. Translated: CATSDLGSAERETQYF.

This clonotype showed up just a few times. J is TRBJ2-4 and V is TRBV11-2; TRBD1 matches 8 bases. This CDR3 has 17 residues. Trimming at V came to 5 bases and at J to 0 bases, leaving 9 bases not matched to a gene. Germline CDR1 SGHAT, CDR2 FQNNGV. The DNA of the CDR3 is TGTGCCAGCAGCCACATCGGACAGGGAAGAGCCAAAAACATTCAGTACTTC. Translation gives CASSHIGQGRAKNIQYF.

This clonotype was found a few times. This sequence joins TRBV5-1 and TRBJ2-2; TRBD1 aligns across 9 bases. Germline values: CDR1 SGHRS, CDR2 YFSETQ. The CDR3 loop spans 14 amino acids. V gave up 8 bases and J gave up 3 bases; unmatched junction bases: 5. CDR3 DNA sequence: TGCGCCAGTGGGGACAGGGATCACACCGGGGAGCTGTTTTTT. Translating it yields CASGDRDHTGELFF.

A few counts support this clonotype. The V and J genes are TRBV10-2 and TRBJ1-1; D is unclear. CDR1 WSHSY and CDR2 SAAADI come from the germline V gene. V lost 2 bases and J lost 3, with 10 bases in between. The CDR3 has 14 residues. This CDR3 reads CASSEPPRYTEAFF. The CDR3 nucleotides are TGCGCCAGCAGTGAGCCCCCCAGGTACACTGAAGCTTTCTTT.

This clonotype was counted at least ten times. V usage is TRBV12-3 or TRBV12-4 and J usage is TRBJ2-7; no reliable D call. The CDR3 sequence is 14 residues long. The germline V and J ends were trimmed by 2 bases and 2 bases, with 10 bases remaining between them. The CDR3 bases are TGTGCCAGCAGTTTAATCGGGCCCCCCTACGAGCAGTACTTC. Translation gives CASSLIGPPYEQYF.

There are a few counts of this clonotype. The rearrangement uses TRBV7-8 and TRBJ1-1, with 9 bases aligning to TRBD1. V dropped 6 bases and J dropped 3; count of bases not matched to a gene: 11. The CDR3 loop spans 16 amino acids. Germline CDR1 and CDR2: SGHVS and FQNEAQ. CDR3 in amino acids: CASRLHRGQGDTEAFF. The CDR3 bases are TGTGCCAGCAGGTTGCACAGGGGGCAAGGGGACACTGAAGCTTTCTTT.

Details on this clonotype: A junction end diverges from the germline sequence, so it may reflect a read error. V is TRBV7-7 and J is TRBJ2-5; D ambiguous. This CDR3 contains 17 residues. The germline gives CDR1 SSHAT, CDR2 FNYEAQ (reference sequence). This chain's CDR3 is CASSSLDRQSPKETQYF. The DNA of the CDR3 is TGTGCTAGCAGCTCCCTGGACCGGCAATCCCCGAAAGAGACCCAGTACTTC.

Ten or more counts support this clonotype. The chain carries TRBV27 and TRBJ1-2, with 11 positions matching TRBD1. Germline loops: CDR1 MNHEY, CDR2 SMNVEV (reference sequence). V lost 6 bases, J lost 2 bases, and 5 bases stayed unmatched. The CDR3 length is 15 residues. Written as DNA, the CDR3 is TGTGCCAGCAGCCCGCGGACAGGGGGCAACTATGGCTACACCTTC. Translation: CASSPRTGGNYGYTF.

This chain links TRBV24-1 with TRBJ2-1; a weak D match, TRBD2 (5 bases). The V end was cut by 6 bases, the J end by 7 bases, with 15 bases between. The CDR3 has 14 residues. Looked up from germline, CDR1 is KGHDR and CDR2 is SFDVKD. The CDR3: CATSSGSARNEQFF. CDR3 sequence (DNA): TGTGCCACCAGTAGCGGATCCGCCCGAAATGAGCAGTTCTTC.

There are many counts of this clonotype. The J gene is TRBJ1-4, the V gene TRBV13; 9 bases align to TRBD1. CDR1 is PRHDT and CDR2 is FYEKMQ in the germline V gene (reference sequence). The CDR3 extends over 14 amino acids. V trimming: 6 bases; J trimming: 4 bases; junction bases outside the gene matches: 3. The CDR3 DNA sequence: TGTGCCAGCAGGCGGACAGGGGTTAATGAAAAACTGTTTTTT. It translates to CASRRTGVNEKLFF.

This clonotype occurred a few times. The genes are TRBV30 and TRBJ2-6, with D tentatively TRBD2 (5 bases). The V end was cut by 2 bases, the J end by 1 base, with 9 bases between. The length of the CDR3 is 15 residues. Looked up from germline, CDR1 is GTSNPN and CDR2 is SVGIG (reference sequence). In DNA, the CDR3 is TGTGCCTGGAGTAGTCCGGGGTCTGGGGCCAACGTCCTGACTTTC. Protein product: CAWSSPGSGANVLTF.

This chain uses TRBV12-3 or TRBV12-4 with TRBJ2-6, with D possibly being TRBD1 or TRBD2 (5 bases each). Trimming cost V 3 bases and J 0 bases, with 6 bases left between them. The CDR3 totals 15 residues. This chain's CDR3 is CASSFGTSGANVLTF. For the CDR3, the DNA is TGTGCCAGCAGTTTCGGGACCTCTGGGGCCAACGTCCTGACTTTC.

This clonotype was picked up a small number of times. This rearrangement joins TRBV5-5 to TRBJ2-7, with no clear D. CDR1 is SGHKS, CDR2 YYEKEE, per germline (reference sequence). V lost 1 base and J lost 2, with 7 bases in between. The CDR3 is 13 amino acids. CDR3 in amino acids: CASSLLETYEQYF. The CDR3 bases are TGTGCCAGCAGCTTGTTGGAGACCTACGAGCAGTACTTC.

This rearrangement joins TRBV29-1 to TRBJ1-2, with D tentatively TRBD1 (5 bases). V was trimmed by 2 bases and J by 7 bases, leaving 11 bases between them. Germline loops: CDR1 SQVTM, CDR2 ANQGSEA. The CDR3 runs to 12 residues. The CDR3 loop reads CSVELGRAGYTF. CDR3 nucleotide sequence: TGCAGCGTTGAATTAGGCAGGGCTGGCTACACCTTC. The full variable domain, rest sourced from reference TRBV29-1 and TRBJ1-2, is SAVISQKPSRDICQRGTSLTIQCQVDSQVTMMFWYRQQPGQSLTLIATANQGSEATYESGFVIDKFPISRPNLTFSTLTVSNMSPEDSSIYLCSVELGRAGYTFGSGTRLTVV.

The V call is TRBV7-2, the J call TRBJ2-5; no reliable D call. Trimming took off 1 base at V and 5 bases at J, with 5 bases between the two ends. Germline CDR1 and CDR2: SGHTA and FQGNSA. This CDR3 is 12 amino acids long. CDR3 residues: CASSLDDETQYF. Here the CDR3 DNA reads TGTGCCAGCAGCTTAGACGACGAGACCCAGTACTTC.

This clonotype was counted at least ten times. This chain connects TRBV5-5 to TRBJ2-2, with TRBD2 identical over 9 bases. The germline gives CDR1 SGHKS, CDR2 YYEKEE (reference sequence). J was trimmed by 7 bases and V by 7 bases; bases with no gene match: 11. The CDR3 loop spans 15 amino acids. The chain's CDR3 is CASGSWVAGDGELFF. The DNA of the CDR3 is TGTGCCAGCGGTTCTTGGGTAGCGGGAGACGGGGAGCTGTTTTTT.

This rearrangement joins TRBV11-2 to TRBJ1-6; D not resolved. In germline, CDR1 is SGHAT, CDR2 FQNNGV. Trimming cost V 7 bases and J 0 bases, with 16 bases left between them. The CDR3 consists of 17 residues. The CDR3 reads CASTLRIRSSYNSPLHF. CDR3 DNA sequence: TGTGCCAGCACCCTGAGGATAAGGAGCTCCTATAATTCACCCCTCCACTTT.

The rearrangement links TRBV20-1 to TRBJ2-1, with 13 bases fitting TRBD2. V shed 0 bases and J 2 bases; nucleotides not matched to a gene: 10. Germline loops: CDR1 DFQATT, CDR2 SNEGSKA (reference sequence). This CDR3 is 19 amino acids long. The CDR3 protein is CSAREGGTSGTTPYNEQFF. CDR3 nucleotides: TGCAGTGCTAGAGAGGGGGGGACTAGCGGGACGACCCCCTACAATGAGCAGTTCTTC.